The clone carrying this TCR beta chain showed up just once. This specimen includes other DNA sequences encoding the same CDR3. This specimen belongs to a study of blood T cell repertoires in COVID-19. The overall study: The United States, Italy and Spain were the sources of the acute and convalescent COVID-19 samples. T cells, B-cell-depleted T cells, or PBMCs provided the cDNA or gDNA that served as material.

As originally analysed: Cell counts per sample came from amplifying reference gene primers. Clones were sequenced by immunoSEQ multiplex PCR, and TCRdb holds only the in-frame ones, with some missing. The V and J calls and clone size were taken over from that table, and D and trimming were inferred from the DNA. The sample yields more than 95,000 clones, approximately 91% seen once. The germline gives CDR1 MGHRA, CDR2 YSYEKL. This CDR3 has 15 residues. Trimming at V came to 2 bases and at J to 0 bases, leaving 0 bases not matched to a gene. The sequencing sample was made of peripheral blood. The clonotype comes from a human donor in a cohort sampled during active COVID-19. The rearrangement joins TRBV4-1 to TRBJ1-4; 7 bases agree with TRBD1. DNA for the CDR3: TGCGCCAGCAGCCAAACAGGGGCAACTAATGAAAAACTGTTTTTT. Its protein is CASSQTGATNEKLFF.